A single sample is the source of the 16 T cell receptor beta chains below, sequenced in a study of lymphopenia after photon versus proton radiotherapy. Sequencing was performed with immunoSEQ multiplex PCR; in TCRdb, only in-frame clones are kept and a portion is missing. The sample has roughly 150,000 clones; about 88% are singletons. The sample was peripheral blood, taken from a patient treated with photon-based radiotherapy. Receptors were obtained from a man aged 45-60 years with gastric cancer.

V usage is TRBV6-4 and J usage is TRBJ2-2, with D tentatively TRBD2 (5 bases). Trimming pared 0 bases from V and 6 bases from J, leaving 14 bases between. The CDR3 contains 16 residues. Germline V gives CDR1 MRHNA, CDR2 SNTAGT. This CDR3 reads CASSDSLRGSPGELFF. The DNA of the CDR3 is TGTGCCAGCAGTGACTCTCTACGGGGTAGTCCCGGGGAGCTGTTTTTT.

This chain uses TRBV28 with TRBJ2-1, with D perhaps TRBD1 (6 bases). Germline V lookup: CDR1 MDHEN, CDR2 SYDVKM. The CDR3 is made up of 17 amino acids. Trimming took 6 bases from V and 6 from J, leaving 24 bases between them. CDR3 nucleotides: TGTGCCAGCAGCCCTACCAGGGGATTCGGGGAAGGCAATGAGCAGTTCTTC. Translated: CASSPTRGFGEGNEQFF. Drawing the rest from reference TRBV28 and TRBJ2-1, the complete variable domain is DVKVTQSSRYLVKRTGEKVFLECVQDMDHENMFWYRQDPGLGLRLIYFSYDVKMKEKGDIPEGYSVSREKKERFSLILESASTNQTSMYLCASSPTRGFGEGNEQFFGPGTRLTVL.

The chain links TRBV28 to TRBJ1-5, with TRBD1 matching 11 bases. Germline V gene lookup returns CDR1 MDHEN and CDR2 SYDVKM. The CDR3 is made up of 19 amino acids. After removal of 3 bases from V and 2 bases from J, the junction contained 12 bases not matched to a gene. The CDR3: CASSFGRTGGAVGNQPQHF. The CDR3 DNA is TGTGCCAGCAGTTTCGGGCGGACAGGGGGCGCTGTTGGCAATCAGCCCCAGCATTTT.

The chain joins TRBV5-1 to TRBJ2-5, with a possible D match to TRBD1 (6 bases). This CDR3 contains 15 residues. Trimming pared 3 bases from V and 3 bases from J, leaving 15 bases between. Germline CDR1 is SGHRS and CDR2 is YFSETQ. The CDR3 nucleotides read TGCGCCAGCAGCTACACAGGGTCCCCTGAAGAGACCCAGTACTTC. It translates to CASSYTGSPEETQYF.

V usage is TRBV28 and J usage is TRBJ1-1; 7 positions agree with TRBD1. Germline CDR1 MDHEN, CDR2 SYDVKM. V was clipped by 5 bases and J by 0 bases; unmatched bases: 9. The CDR3 loop spans 16 amino acids. DNA of the CDR3: TGTGCCAGCAGTACGATGACGACAGGGCTGAACACTGAAGCTTTCTTT. It yields the protein CASSTMTTGLNTEAFF.

The J gene is TRBJ1-1, the V gene TRBV18; TRBD1 agrees at 7 bases. Germline CDR1 is KGHSH and CDR2 is LQKENI. The junction had 6 bases not matched to a gene; V was cut back by 1 base and J by 1 base. The CDR3 extends over 16 amino acids. The CDR3 DNA follows: TGTGCCAGCTCACCACTTCCGACAGGGACGAACACTGAAGCTTTCTTT. Amino acids: CASSPLPTGTNTEAFF.

V and J are TRBV5-6 and TRBJ1-4, with 10 positions matching TRBD1. Germline V gene sequence: CDR1 SGHDT, CDR2 YYEEEE. Trimming cost V 2 bases and J 1 base; bases outside gene matches: 2. The CDR3 has 16 residues. CDR3 nucleotides: TGTGCCAGCAGCTTTGACAGGGGGCGAACTAATGAAAAACTGTTTTTT. Translating gives CASSFDRGRTNEKLFF.

This chain links TRBV28 with TRBJ2-7, with a tentative D call TRBD1 (5 bases). This CDR3 is built from 14 residues. The germline V and J ends were trimmed by 3 bases and 3 bases, with 12 bases remaining between them. Looked up from germline, CDR1 is MDHEN and CDR2 is SYDVKM. The CDR3 loop reads CASSLAPDNYEQYF. The CDR3 nucleotides read TGTGCCAGCAGTTTGGCCCCGGACAACTACGAGCAGTACTTC.

The genes are TRBV7-3 and TRBJ1-1, with 8 bases matching TRBD1. V dropped 3 bases and J dropped 6; count of bases not matched to a gene: 3. Germline CDR1 SGHTA, CDR2 FQGTGA. This CDR3 contains 13 residues. DNA of the CDR3: TGTGCCAGCAGCTTTGACAGGGGAGCTGAAGCTTTCTTT. As protein: CASSFDRGAEAFF.

The chain couples TRBV30 to TRBJ1-5; no definite D call. This CDR3 spans 15 amino acids. V gave up 2 bases and J gave up 0 bases, with 11 bases separating them. Germline assignment: CDR1 GTSNPN and CDR2 SVGIG (reference sequence). The CDR3 protein is CAWSTNSYSNQPQHF. As DNA, the CDR3 is TGTGCCTGGAGTACAAACTCCTATAGCAATCAGCCCCAGCATTTT.

The gene calls are TRBV2 and TRBJ2-7, with TRBD2 matching 7 bases. The CDR3 is 14 amino acids. With 4 bases clipped from V and 2 bases from J, the junction kept 5 bases outside the gene matches. The germline CDR1 and CDR2 sequences are SNHLY and FYNNEI. CDR3 DNA: TGTGCCAGCAGTGTAAGCGGGAAAGCCTACGAGCAGTACTTC. This codes for CASSVSGKAYEQYF.

This CDR3 is CSVEDPRRGAGGGEQFF. In nucleotides, the CDR3 is TGCAGCGTTGAAGATCCCCGCCGCGGGGCGGGAGGTGGTGAGCAGTTCTTC. The rearrangement joins TRBV29-1 to TRBJ2-1; 8 bases line up with TRBD2. The CDR3 extends over 17 amino acids. The V segment lost 0 bases and the J segment 9 bases; nucleotides outside the gene matches: 16. Looked up from germline, CDR1 is SQVTM and CDR2 is ANQGSEA.

J is TRBJ2-2 and V is TRBV7-6, with 7 bases matching TRBD2. The CDR3 loop spans 15 amino acids. Germline CDR1 and CDR2: SGHVS and FNYEAQ. The ends lost 2 bases at V and 5 bases at J; junction bases unmatched: 5. CDR3 protein: CASSLSGMETGELFF. CDR3 in DNA: TGTGCCAGCAGCTTAAGCGGGATGGAAACCGGGGAGCTGTTTTTT. Filled out from reference TRBV7-6 and TRBJ2-2, the complete variable domain reads GAGVSQSPRYKVTKRGQDVALRCDPISGHVSLYWYRQALGQGPEFLTYFNYEAQQDKSGLPNDRFSAERPEGSISTLTIQRTEQRDSAMYRCASSLSGMETGELFFGEGSRLTVL.

This chain's CDR3 is CASFGIAGSYNEQFF. CDR3 DNA: TGTGCCAGCTTCGGGATAGCAGGTTCCTACAATGAGCAGTTCTTC. The V gene is TRBV6-6, the J gene TRBJ2-1; the D gene is possibly TRBD2 (5 bases). The CDR3 contains 15 residues. Germline loops: CDR1 MNHNY, CDR2 SVGAGI (reference sequence). The V and J ends lost 8 bases and 1 base respectively, with 15 bases between them.

The genes are TRBV21-1 and TRBJ2-7; the table's TRBD1 call for D was not verified on the DNA. TRBV21-1 is designated a pseudogene. CDR3 length: 18 amino acids. The CDR3 loop is CASSKVPLDRGPLHEQYF. For the CDR3, the DNA is TGTGCCAGCAGCAAAGTCCCGCTGGACAGGGGACCTCTCCACGAGCAGTACTTC.

The sample holds a few counts of this clone. The chain employs TRBV6-1 and TRBJ2-5; 9 positions agree with TRBD2. The CDR3 extends over 15 amino acids. J was trimmed by 5 bases and V by 6 bases; bases with no gene match: 10. Germline V gene data show CDR1 as MNHNS and CDR2 as SASEGT. The CDR3 here is CASSRSAGGGETQYF. CDR3 sequence (DNA): TGTGCCAGCAGCCGATCGGCGGGAGGGGGGGAGACCCAGTACTTC.